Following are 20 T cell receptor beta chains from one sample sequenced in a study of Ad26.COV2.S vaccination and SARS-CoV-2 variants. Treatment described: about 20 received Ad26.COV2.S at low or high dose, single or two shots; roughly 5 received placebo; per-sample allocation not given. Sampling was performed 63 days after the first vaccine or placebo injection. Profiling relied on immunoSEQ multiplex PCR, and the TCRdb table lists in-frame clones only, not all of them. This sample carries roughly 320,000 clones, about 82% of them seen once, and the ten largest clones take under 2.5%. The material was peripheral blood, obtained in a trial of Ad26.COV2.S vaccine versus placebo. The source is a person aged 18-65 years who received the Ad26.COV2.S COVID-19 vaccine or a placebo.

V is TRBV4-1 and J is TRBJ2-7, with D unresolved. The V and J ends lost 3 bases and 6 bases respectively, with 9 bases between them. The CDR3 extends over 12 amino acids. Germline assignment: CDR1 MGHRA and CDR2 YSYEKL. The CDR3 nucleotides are TGCGCCAGCAGCCAGGGGAATGGCGAGCAGTACTTC. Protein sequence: CASSQGNGEQYF.

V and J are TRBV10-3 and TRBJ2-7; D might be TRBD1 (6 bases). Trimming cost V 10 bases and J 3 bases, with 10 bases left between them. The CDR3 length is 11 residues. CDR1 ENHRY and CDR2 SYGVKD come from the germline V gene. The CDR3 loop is CATGQYYEQYF. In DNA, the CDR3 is TGTGCCACCGGACAGTACTACGAGCAGTACTTC.

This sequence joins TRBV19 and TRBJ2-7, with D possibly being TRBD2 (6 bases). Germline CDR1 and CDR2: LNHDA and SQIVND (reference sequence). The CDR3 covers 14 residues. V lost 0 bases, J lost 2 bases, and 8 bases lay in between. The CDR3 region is CASSIDGGTYEQYF. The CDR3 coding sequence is TGTGCCAGTAGTATAGATGGCGGGACCTACGAGCAGTACTTC.

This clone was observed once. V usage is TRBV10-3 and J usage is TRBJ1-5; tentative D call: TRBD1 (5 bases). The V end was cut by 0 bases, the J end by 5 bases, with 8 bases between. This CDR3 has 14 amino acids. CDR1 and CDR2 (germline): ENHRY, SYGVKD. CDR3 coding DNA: TGTGCCATCAGTGAGTCTCGGGGGGATCAGCCCCAGCATTTT. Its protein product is CAISESRGDQPQHF.

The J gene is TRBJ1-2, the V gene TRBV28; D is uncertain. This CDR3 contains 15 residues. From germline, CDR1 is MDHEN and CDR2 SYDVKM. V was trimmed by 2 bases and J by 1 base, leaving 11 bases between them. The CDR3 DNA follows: TGTGCCAGCAGTTTACCCCAGGAAATTAACTATGGCTACACCTTC. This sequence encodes CASSLPQEINYGYTF.

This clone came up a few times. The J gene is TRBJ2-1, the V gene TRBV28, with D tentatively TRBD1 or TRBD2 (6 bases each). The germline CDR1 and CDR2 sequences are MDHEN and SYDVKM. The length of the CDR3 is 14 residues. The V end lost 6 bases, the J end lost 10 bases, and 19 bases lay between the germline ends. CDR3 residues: CASSLGGTRGEQFF. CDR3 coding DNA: TGTGCCAGCAGCTTGGGGGGCACCCGGGGGGAGCAGTTCTTC.

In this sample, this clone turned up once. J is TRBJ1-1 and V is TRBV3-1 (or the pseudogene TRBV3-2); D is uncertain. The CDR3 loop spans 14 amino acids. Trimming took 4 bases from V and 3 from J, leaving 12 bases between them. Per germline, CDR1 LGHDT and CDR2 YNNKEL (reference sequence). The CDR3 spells CASSPYAGDTEAFF. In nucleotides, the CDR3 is TGTGCCAGCAGCCCTTATGCCGGGGACACTGAAGCTTTCTTT.

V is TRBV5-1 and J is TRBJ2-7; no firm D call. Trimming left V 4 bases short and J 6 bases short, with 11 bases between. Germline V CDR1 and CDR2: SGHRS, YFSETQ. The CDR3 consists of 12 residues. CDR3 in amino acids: CASSMGTVEQYF. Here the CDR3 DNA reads TGCGCCAGCAGCATGGGCACGGTCGAGCAGTACTTC.

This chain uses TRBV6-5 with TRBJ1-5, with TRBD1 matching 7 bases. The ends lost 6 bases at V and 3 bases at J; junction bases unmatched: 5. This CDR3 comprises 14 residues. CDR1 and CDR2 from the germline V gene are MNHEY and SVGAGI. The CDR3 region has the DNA TGTGCCAGCAGCTCCGGGACAGCCAATCAGCCCCAGCATTTT. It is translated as CASSSGTANQPQHF.

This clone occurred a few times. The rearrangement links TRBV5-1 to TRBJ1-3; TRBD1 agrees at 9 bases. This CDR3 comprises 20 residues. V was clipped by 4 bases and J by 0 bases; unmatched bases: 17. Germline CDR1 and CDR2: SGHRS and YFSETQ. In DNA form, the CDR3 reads TGCGCCAGCAGCGCCCCGGGACAGGGATTCTACTCCGACTCTGGAAACACCATATATTTT. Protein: CASSAPGQGFYSDSGNTIYF.

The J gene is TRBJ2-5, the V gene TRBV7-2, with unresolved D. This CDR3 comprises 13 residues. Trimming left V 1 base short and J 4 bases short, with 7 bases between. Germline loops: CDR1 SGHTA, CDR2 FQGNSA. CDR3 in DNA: TGTGCCAGCAGCTTAGAGTTTCTAGAGACCCAGTACTTC. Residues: CASSLEFLETQYF. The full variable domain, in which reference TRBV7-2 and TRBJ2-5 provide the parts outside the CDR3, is GAGVSQSPSNKVTEKGKDVELRCDPISGHTALYWYRQSLGQGLEFLIYFQGNSAPDKSGLPSDRFSAERTGGSVSTLTIQRTQQEDSAVYLCASSLEFLETQYFGPGTRLLVL.

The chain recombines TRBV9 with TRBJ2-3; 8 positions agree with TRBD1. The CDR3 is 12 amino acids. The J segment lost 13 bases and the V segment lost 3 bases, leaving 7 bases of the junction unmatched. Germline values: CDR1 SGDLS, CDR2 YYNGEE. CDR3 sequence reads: CASSDGRGQEYF. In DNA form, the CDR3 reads TGTGCCAGCAGCGACGGGCGGGGACAGGAGTATTTT.

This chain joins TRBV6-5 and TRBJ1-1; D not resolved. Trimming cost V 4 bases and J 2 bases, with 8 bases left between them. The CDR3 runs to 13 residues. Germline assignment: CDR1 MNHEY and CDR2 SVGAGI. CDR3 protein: CASSSQGNTEAFF. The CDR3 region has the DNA TGTGCCAGCAGTTCTCAAGGAAACACTGAAGCTTTCTTT.

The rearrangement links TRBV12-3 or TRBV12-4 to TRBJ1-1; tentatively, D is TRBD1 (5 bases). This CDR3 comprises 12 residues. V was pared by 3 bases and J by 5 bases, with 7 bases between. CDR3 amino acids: CASSFPGTEAFF. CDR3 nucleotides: TGTGCCAGCAGTTTTCCAGGGACTGAAGCTTTCTTT.

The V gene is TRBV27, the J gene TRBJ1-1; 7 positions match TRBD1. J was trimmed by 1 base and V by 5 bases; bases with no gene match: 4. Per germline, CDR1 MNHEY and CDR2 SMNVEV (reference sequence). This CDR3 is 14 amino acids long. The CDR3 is CASSKTGTNTEAFF. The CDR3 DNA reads TGTGCCAGCAGTAAGACAGGGACGAACACTGAAGCTTTCTTT.

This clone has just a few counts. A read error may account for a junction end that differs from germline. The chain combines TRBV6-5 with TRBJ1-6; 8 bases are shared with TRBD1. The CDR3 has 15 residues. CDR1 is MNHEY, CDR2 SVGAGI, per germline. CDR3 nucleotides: TGTGCCAGCAGTTACTCGGACAGGGAAAATTTACCCCTCCACTTT. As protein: CASSYSDRENLPLHF.

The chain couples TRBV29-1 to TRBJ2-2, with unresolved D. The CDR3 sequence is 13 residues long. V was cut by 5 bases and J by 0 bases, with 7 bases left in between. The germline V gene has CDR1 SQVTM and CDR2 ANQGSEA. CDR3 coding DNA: TGCAGCGTTTCCGGTACGAACACCGGGGAGCTGTTTTTT. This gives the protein CSVSGTNTGELFF.

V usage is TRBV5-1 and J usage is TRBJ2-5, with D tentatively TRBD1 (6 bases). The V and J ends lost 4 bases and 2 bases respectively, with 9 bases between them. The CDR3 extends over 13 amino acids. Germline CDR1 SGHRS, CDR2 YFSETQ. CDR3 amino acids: CASSEDRQETQYF. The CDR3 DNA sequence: TGCGCCAGCAGCGAGGACAGACAAGAGACCCAGTACTTC.

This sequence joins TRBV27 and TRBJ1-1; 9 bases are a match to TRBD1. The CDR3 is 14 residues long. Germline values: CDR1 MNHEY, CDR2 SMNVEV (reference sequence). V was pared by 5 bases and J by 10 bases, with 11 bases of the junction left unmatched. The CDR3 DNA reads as TGTGCCAGCAGTGCCCCGGGACAGGGCCGGCGAGCTTTCTTT. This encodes CASSAPGQGRRAFF.

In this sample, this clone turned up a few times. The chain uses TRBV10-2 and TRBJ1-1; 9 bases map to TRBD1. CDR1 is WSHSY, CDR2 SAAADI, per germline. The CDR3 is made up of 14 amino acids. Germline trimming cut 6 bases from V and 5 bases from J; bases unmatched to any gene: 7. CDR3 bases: TGCGCCAGCAGAACGACAGGGGGTGGGACTGAAGCTTTCTTT. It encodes CASRTTGGGTEAFF.